This TCR beta chain was obtained from a study of T cells after somatic rescue of genetic block (dated by TCRdb to about 2020). For the wider study: The study assessed how robust, over the long term, a T-cell system was when the system had developed through somatic rescue of a genetic block in T-cell development.

CDR1 and CDR2 are drawn from the germline V gene: ENHRY, SYGVKD. Counted from cysteine to phenylalanine, this CDR3 has 13 amino acids. Only the CDR3 region is kept as DNA, spanning 39 bases read in frame from base 1. V is clipped by 4 bases and J by 0 bases, and the sequence between their germline boundaries is 4 bases long. On this clone itself: Its antigen specificity is not known. There are no base qualities to consult, and no much larger clone falls within one base.

The library was built by means of the immunoSEQ multiplex PCR assay. Sourced from immuneACCESS, this table was stored by TCRdb with only in-frame sequences that have V and J called. A share of the clones is absent; for the studies checked, an unresolved V gene accounts for under half, and the remainder has no known explanation. Present in this sample are around 52,000 clones, 96% of which were seen just once. Jointly, the top ten make up more than 0.075% of the sample. Material for sequencing was peripheral blood mononuclear cells (PBMCs). This receptor was taken from a child younger than two. The V and J segments used are TRBV10-3 and TRBJ1-3, with the identity of the D gene unclear. The CDR3 region: CAISGDSGNTIYF. The nucleotides are TGTGCCATCAGTGGGGACTCTGGAAACACCATATATTTT.